The sequence of this T cell receptor (beta chain) was determined in a study of CD8+ T cells in alopecia areata. Trimming removed 5 bases from V and 10 bases from J, with 12 bases in between. CDR3 length equals 12 residues. Germline V gives CDR1 SEHNR, CDR2 FQNEAQ (reference sequence). Treatment reported: oral pan-JAK inhibitor, 5-10 mg twice daily. Following extraction, RNA underwent reverse transcription to cDNA, which served as the sequencing template. Profiled with immunoSEQ multiplex PCR; TCRdb holds only in-frame clones, not every one. The repertoire holds roughly 100,000 clones, with about nine tenths as singletons.

The TCR comes from a human donor with alopecia areata. The chain employs TRBV7-9 and TRBJ2-1, with TRBD2 as a possible D gene (6 bases). Source: CD8+ T cells sorted from blood, taken between weeks 30 and 35, from a patient treated with tofacitinib. The CDR3: CASSPVAAEQFF. The CDR3 bases are TGTGCCAGCAGCCCAGTAGCGGCGGAGCAGTTCTTC.